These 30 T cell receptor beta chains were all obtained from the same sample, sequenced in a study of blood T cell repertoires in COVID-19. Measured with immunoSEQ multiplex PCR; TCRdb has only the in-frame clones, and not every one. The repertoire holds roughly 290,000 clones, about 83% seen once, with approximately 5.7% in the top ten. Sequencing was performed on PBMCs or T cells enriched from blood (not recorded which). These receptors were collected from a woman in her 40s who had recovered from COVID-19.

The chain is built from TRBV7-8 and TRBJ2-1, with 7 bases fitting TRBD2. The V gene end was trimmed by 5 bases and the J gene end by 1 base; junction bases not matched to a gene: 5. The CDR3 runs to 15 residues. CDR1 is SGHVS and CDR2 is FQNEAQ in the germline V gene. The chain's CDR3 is CASSPSGISYNEQFF. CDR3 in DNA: TGTGCCAGCAGCCCGAGCGGGATTTCCTACAATGAGCAGTTCTTC.

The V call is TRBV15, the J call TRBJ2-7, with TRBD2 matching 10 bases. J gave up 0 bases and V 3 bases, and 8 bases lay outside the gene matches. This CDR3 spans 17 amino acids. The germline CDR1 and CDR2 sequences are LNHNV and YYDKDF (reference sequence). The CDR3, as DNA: TGTGCCACCAGCAGGGGTTACCGGACTAGCGGCTCCTACGAGCAGTACTTC. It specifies CATSRGYRTSGSYEQYF.

CDR3 bases: TGTGCCAGCAGAGGGGGGGGCGGACTACACTACAATGAGCAGTTCTTC. Its translation is CASRGGGGLHYNEQFF. The V and J genes are TRBV28 and TRBJ2-1; a possible D gene is TRBD2 (7 bases). The germline CDR1 and CDR2 sequences are MDHEN and SYDVKM. Between the trimmed V and J ends, which lost 6 bases and 3 bases, there was a span of 18 bases. This CDR3 has 16 amino acids.

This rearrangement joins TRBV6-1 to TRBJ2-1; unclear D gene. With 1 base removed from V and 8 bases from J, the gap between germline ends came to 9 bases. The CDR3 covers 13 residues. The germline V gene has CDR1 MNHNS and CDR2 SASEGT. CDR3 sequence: CASSEGLRDEQFF. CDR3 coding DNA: TGTGCCAGCAGTGAAGGTCTACGCGATGAGCAGTTCTTC.

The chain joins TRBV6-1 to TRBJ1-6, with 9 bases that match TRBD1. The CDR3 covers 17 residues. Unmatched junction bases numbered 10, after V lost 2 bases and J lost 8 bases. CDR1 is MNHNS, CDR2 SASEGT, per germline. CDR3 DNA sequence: TGTGCCAGCAGTGAAACAAGACAGGGGGTGTTGCATTCACCCCTCCACTTT. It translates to CASSETRQGVLHSPLHF.

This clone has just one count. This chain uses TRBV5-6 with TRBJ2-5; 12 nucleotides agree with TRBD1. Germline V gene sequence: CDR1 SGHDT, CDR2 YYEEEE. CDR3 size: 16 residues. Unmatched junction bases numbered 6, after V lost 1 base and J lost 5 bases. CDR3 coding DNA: TGTGCCAGCAGCTTGTCGGGACAGGGGGCATGGGAGACCCAGTACTTC. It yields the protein CASSLSGQGAWETQYF. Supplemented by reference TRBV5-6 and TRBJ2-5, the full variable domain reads DAGVTQSPTHLIKTRGQQVTLRCSPKSGHDTVSWYQQALGQGPQFIFQYYEEEERQRGNFPDRFSGHQFPNYSSELNVNALLLGDSALYLCASSLSGQGAWETQYFGPGTRLLVL.

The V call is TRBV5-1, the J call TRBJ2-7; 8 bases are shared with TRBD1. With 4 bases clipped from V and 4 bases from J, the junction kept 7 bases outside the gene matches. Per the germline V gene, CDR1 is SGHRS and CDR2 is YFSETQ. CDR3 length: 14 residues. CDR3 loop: CASSVDRDVYEQYF. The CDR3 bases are TGCGCCAGCAGCGTGGACAGGGACGTTTACGAGCAGTACTTC.

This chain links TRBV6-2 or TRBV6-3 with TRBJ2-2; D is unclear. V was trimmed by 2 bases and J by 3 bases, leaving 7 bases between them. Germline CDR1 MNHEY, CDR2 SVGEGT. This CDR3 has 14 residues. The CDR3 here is CASSYQVYTGELFF. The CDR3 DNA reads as TGTGCCAGCAGTTACCAGGTGTACACCGGGGAGCTGTTTTTT.

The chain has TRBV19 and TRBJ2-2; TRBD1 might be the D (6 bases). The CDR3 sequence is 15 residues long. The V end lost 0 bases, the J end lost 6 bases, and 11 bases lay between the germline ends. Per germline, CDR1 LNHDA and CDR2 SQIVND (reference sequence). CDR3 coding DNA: TGTGCCAGTAGTATAGACCACAGGGCGGCCGGGGAGCTGTTTTTT. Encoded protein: CASSIDHRAAGELFF.

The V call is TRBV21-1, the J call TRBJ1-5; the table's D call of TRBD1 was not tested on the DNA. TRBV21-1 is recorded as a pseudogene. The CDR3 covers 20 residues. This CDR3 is CASSKGLWQNPPYSNQPQHF. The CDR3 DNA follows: TGTGCCAGCAGCAAAGGCCTGTGGCAAAACCCTCCTTATAGCAATCAGCCCCAGCATTTT.

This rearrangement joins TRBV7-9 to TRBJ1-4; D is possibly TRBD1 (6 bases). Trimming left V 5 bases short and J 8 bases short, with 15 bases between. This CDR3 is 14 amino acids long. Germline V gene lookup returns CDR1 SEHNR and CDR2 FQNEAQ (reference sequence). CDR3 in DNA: TGTGCCAGCAGCCCCCAGGGTGGACAGGAAAAACTGTTTTTT. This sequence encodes CASSPQGGQEKLFF.

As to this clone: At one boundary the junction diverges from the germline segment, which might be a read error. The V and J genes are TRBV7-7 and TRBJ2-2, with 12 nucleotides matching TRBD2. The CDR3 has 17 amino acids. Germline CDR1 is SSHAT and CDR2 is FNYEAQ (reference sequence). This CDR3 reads CASSQRLAGANTGELFF. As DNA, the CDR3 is TGTGCTAGCAGCCAGCGACTAGCGGGGGCGAACACCGGGGAGCTGTTTTTT.

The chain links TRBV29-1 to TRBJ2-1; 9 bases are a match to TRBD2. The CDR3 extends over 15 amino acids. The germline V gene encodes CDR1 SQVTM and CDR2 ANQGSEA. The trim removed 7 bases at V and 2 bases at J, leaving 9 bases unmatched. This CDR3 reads CSASRLAATYNEQFF. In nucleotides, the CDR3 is TGCAGCGCCTCCCGACTAGCGGCAACCTACAATGAGCAGTTCTTC.

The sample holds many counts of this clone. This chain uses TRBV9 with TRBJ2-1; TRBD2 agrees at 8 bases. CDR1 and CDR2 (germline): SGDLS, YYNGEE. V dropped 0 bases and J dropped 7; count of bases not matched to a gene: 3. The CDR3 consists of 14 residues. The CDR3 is CASSVVAGRNEQFF. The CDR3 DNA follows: TGTGCCAGCAGCGTAGTAGCGGGACGGAATGAGCAGTTCTTC.

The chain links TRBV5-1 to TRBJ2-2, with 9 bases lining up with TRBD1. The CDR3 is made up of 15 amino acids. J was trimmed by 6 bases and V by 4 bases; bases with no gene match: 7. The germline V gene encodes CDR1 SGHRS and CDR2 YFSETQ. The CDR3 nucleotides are TGCGCCAGCAGCCCCCACAGGGGGCTCGCCGGGGAGCTGTTTTTT. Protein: CASSPHRGLAGELFF.

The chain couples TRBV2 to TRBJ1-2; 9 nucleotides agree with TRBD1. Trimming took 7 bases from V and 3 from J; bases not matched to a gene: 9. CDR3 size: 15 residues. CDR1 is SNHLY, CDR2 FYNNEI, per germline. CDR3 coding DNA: TGTGCCAGCACTGAGGACAGGGGTTTACACTATGGCTACACCTTC. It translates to CASTEDRGLHYGYTF.

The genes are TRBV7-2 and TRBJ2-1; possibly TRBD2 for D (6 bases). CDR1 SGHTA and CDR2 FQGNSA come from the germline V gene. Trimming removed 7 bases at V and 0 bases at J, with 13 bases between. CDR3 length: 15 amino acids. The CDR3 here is CASTLGLTSYNEQFF. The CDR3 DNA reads TGTGCCAGCACCCTGGGACTGACCTCCTACAATGAGCAGTTCTTC.

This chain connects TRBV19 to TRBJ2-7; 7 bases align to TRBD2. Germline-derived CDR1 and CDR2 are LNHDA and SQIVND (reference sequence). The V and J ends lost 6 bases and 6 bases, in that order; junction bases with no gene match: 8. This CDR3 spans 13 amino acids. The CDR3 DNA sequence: TGTGCCAGTAGGGCCAGCGGGGATGTCGAGCAGTACTTC. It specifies CASRASGDVEQYF. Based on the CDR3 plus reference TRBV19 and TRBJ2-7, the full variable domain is DGGITQSPKYLFRKEGQNVTLSCEQNLNHDAMYWYRQDPGQGLRLIYYSQIVNDFQKGDIAEGYSVSREKKESFPLTVTSAQKNPTAFYLCASRASGDVEQYFGPGTRLTVT.

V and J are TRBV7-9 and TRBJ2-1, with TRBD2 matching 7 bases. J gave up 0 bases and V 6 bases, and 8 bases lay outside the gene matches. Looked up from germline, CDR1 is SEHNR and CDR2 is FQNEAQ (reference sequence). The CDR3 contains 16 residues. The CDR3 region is CASRSGTISSYNEQFF. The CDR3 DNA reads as TGTGCCAGCAGATCCGGGACTATCAGCTCCTACAATGAGCAGTTCTTC.

The CDR3 sequence: CASSRTSGRPGELFF. The CDR3 bases are TGTGCCAGCAGCCGGACTAGCGGGAGACCCGGGGAGCTGTTTTTT. The V and J genes are TRBV3-1 (or the pseudogene TRBV3-2) and TRBJ2-2; 13 nucleotides line up with TRBD2. V lost 4 bases and J lost 6; bases outside the gene matches: 2. CDR3 length: 15 amino acids. Germline CDR1 is LGHDT and CDR2 is YNNKEL (reference sequence).

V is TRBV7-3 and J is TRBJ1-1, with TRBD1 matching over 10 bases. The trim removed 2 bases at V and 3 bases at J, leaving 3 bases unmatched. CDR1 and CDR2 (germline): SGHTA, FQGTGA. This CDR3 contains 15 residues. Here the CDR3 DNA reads TGTGCCAGCAGCTTAGCCGGGACAGGGGACACTGAAGCTTTCTTT. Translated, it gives CASSLAGTGDTEAFF.

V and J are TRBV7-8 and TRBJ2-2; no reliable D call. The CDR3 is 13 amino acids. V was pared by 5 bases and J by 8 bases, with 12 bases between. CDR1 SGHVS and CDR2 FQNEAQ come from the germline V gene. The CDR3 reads CASSLTTTGELFF. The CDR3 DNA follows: TGTGCCAGCAGCCTTACTACAACAGGGGAGCTGTTTTTT. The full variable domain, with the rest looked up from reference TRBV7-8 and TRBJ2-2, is GAGVSQSPRYKVAKRGQDVALRCDPISGHVSLFWYQQALGQGPEFLTYFQNEAQLDKSGLPSDRFFAERPEGSVSTLKIQRTQQEDSAVYLCASSLTTTGELFFGEGSRLTVL.

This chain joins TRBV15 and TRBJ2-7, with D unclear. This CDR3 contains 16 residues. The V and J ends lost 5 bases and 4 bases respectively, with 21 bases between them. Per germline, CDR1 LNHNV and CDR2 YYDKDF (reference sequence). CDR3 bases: TGTGCCACCAGCCGTGCCCCCGATAGCAGTTTGTACGAGCAGTACTTC. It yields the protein CATSRAPDSSLYEQYF.

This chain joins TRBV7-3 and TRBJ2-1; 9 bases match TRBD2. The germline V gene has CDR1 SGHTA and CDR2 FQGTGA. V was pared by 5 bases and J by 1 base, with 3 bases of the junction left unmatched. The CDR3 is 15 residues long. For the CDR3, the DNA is TGTGCCAGCAGCCCGAGCGGGGGGTCCTACAATGAGCAGTTCTTC. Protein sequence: CASSPSGGSYNEQFF.

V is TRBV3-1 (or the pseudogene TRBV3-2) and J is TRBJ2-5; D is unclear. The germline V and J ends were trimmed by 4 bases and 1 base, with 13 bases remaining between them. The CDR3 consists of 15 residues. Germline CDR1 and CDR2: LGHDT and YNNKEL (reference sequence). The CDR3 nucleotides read TGTGCCAGCAGCCCCAAACGACACCTCCAAGAGACCCAGTACTTC. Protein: CASSPKRHLQETQYF.

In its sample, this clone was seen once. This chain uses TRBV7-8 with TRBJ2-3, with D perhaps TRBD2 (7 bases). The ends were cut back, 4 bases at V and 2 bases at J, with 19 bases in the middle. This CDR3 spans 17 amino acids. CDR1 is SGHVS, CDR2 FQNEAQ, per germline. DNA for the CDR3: TGTGCCAGCAGCTCGAACAGGGAGGGGCCCTCCACAGATACGCAGTATTTT. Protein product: CASSSNREGPSTDTQYF.

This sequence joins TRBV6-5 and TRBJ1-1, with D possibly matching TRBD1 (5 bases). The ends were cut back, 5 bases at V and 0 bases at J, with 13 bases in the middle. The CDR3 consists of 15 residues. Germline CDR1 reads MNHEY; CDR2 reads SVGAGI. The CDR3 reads CASSPARDMNTEAFF. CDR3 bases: TGTGCCAGCAGTCCCGCCAGGGATATGAACACTGAAGCTTTCTTT.

The chain's CDR3 is CASSQDEGRHSPLHF. In nucleotides, the CDR3 is TGCGCCAGCAGCCAAGATGAGGGTAGGCATTCACCCCTCCACTTT. This chain connects TRBV4-1 to TRBJ1-6; D remains ambiguous. V was cut by 0 bases and J by 8 bases, with 11 bases left in between. Germline CDR1 reads MGHRA; CDR2 reads YSYEKL. The CDR3 length is 15 residues.

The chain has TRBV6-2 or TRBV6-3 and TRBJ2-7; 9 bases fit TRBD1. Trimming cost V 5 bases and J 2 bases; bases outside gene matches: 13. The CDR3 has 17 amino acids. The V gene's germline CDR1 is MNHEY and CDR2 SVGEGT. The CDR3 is CASSQPGQGWATYEQYF. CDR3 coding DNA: TGTGCCAGCAGTCAACCGGGACAGGGCTGGGCTACCTACGAGCAGTACTTC.

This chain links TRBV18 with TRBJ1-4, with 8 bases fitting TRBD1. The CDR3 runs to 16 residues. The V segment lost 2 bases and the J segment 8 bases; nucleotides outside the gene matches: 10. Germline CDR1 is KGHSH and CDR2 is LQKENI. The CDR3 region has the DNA TGTGCCAGCTCACCAGTCGGACAGGGTCGGGGCGAAAAACTGTTTTTT. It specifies CASSPVGQGRGEKLFF.